The next 5 T cell receptor beta chains were all read from a single sample in a study of beta chain features in type 1 diabetes. Study-level findings and limits: Type 1 diabetes patients showed a moderate but significant shortening of TCRB CDR3s in all four CD4+ subsets.

Since all of the isolated RNA was reverse transcribed, expressed TCRB transcripts were what got sequenced. Clones were sequenced by immunoSEQ multiplex PCR, and TCRdb holds only the in-frame ones, with some missing. The top ten clones hold nearly 0.015% of a sample with 300,000 to 400,000 clones, roughly 14% of them seen once. The antigens these receptors bind are not known. The specimen sequenced was naive CD4+ T cells from blood. These TCRs come from a woman aged 18-29 years with type 1 diabetes.

Only a few counts were recorded for this clone. V usage is TRBV7-2 and J usage is TRBJ2-7; D is possibly TRBD1 (5 bases). The CDR3 extends over 12 amino acids. Germline V CDR1 and CDR2: SGHTA, FQGNSA. The V end lost 5 bases, the J end lost 1 base, and 6 bases lay between the germline ends. The CDR3: CASSQGSYEQYF. The CDR3 region has the DNA TGTGCCAGCAGCCAGGGTTCCTACGAGCAGTACTTC.

V is TRBV7-9 and J is TRBJ2-1, with TRBD1 identical over 8 bases. Germline CDR1 reads SEHNR; CDR2 reads FQNEAQ (reference sequence). J gave up 5 bases and V 3 bases, and 6 bases lay outside the gene matches. CDR3 length equals 15 residues. CDR3 sequence reads: CASSLRTGPNNEQFF. The CDR3 DNA sequence: TGTGCCAGCAGCTTGCGGACAGGGCCAAACAATGAGCAGTTCTTC.

The sample holds a few counts of this clone. The chain combines TRBV7-3 with TRBJ2-3, with 8 bases identical to TRBD2. With V trimmed by 3 bases and J by 6 bases, 8 bases remained unmatched. In germline, CDR1 is SGHTA, CDR2 FQGTGA. The CDR3 has 15 amino acids. The CDR3 loop is CASSFKSGGTDTQYF. As DNA, the CDR3 is TGTGCCAGCAGCTTCAAAAGCGGGGGTACGGATACGCAGTATTTT.

The chain uses TRBV10-3 and TRBJ2-7; 7 bases fit TRBD2. This CDR3 has 15 residues. Trimming cost V 0 bases and J 6 bases; bases outside gene matches: 8. Germline V gene data show CDR1 as ENHRY and CDR2 as SYGVKD. The CDR3: CAISESGSGLREQYF. CDR3 bases: TGTGCCATCAGTGAGTCTGGGTCGGGACTACGCGAGCAGTACTTC.

The chain is built from TRBV19 and TRBJ1-1; D might be TRBD1 (6 bases). CDR1 is LNHDA, CDR2 SQIVND, per germline (reference sequence). Trimming cost V 7 bases and J 2 bases, with 11 bases left between them. This CDR3 is 13 amino acids long. CDR3 region: CASTEDRNTEAFF. DNA of the CDR3: TGTGCCAGTACCGAGGACAGAAACACTGAAGCTTTCTTT.